This is a list of T cell receptor beta chains from one sample in a study of tumor and adjacent non-tumor tissue in lung cancer. TCRdb re-called the multiplex PCR reads through MiXCR, storing one row per CDR3 protein. The repertoire has about 110,000 distinct CDR3 sequences, 84% of them found once; the top ten carry 20% to 25%. The sample consisted of lung tumor tissue. The origin of the receptors is a man between 65 and 85 years old with non-small cell lung cancer. Both conserved end residues are part of each CDR3. D genes are given only for firm matches. Clone sizes are given selectively: once, few, many, or a class where the clone is expanded.

CDR3 protein	CDR3 DNA	D gene	V gene	J gene	clone size	CDR3 length
CGSSYLGLRGNTIYF	TGTGGCAGCAGTTACCTCGGGCTGCGGGGAAACACTATATATTTT	-	TRBV6-5	TRBJ1-3	-	15
CSVEKSETQHF	TGTAGCGTTGAGAAAAGTGAGACCCAGCACTTC	-	TRBV29-1	TRBJ2-5	-	11
CASIQAINQPPHF	TGCGCCAGCATCCAAGCGATCAATCAGCCCCCCCATTTT	-	TRBV4-1	TRBJ1-5	-	13
CVNSPLGSAWDYTF	TGTGTCAACAGTCCACTGGGGTCCGCCTGGGACTACACCTTC	-	TRBV28	TRBJ1-2	-	14
CSIGTGTSYNEQFF	TGCAGCATTGGGACTGGCACATCCTACAATGAGCAGTTCTTC	-	TRBV29-1	TRBJ2-1	once	14
CTSSSWVGGISTDTQYF	TGTACCAGCAGCTCATGGGTTGGGGGGATTAGTACAGATACGCAGTATTTT	-	TRBV7-8	TRBJ2-3	-	17
CASSSIGRGTETLF	TGTGCCAGCAGTTCGATCGGAAGGGGCACTGAAACTCTCTTT	-	TRBV6-2/TRBV6-3	TRBJ1-1	-	14
CAGNMRGDSNSPLHF	TGTGCCGGCAATATGAGAGGGGATAGTAATTCACCCCTCCACTTT	-	TRBV5-4	TRBJ1-6	-	15
CAISPTGGTYGYTF	TGTGCCATCAGCCCGACAGGTGGTACCTATGGCTACACGTTC	-	TRBV11-2	TRBJ1-2	-	14
CASSLGGAYTGEMFF	TGTGCCAGCAGCTTAGGGGGAGCGTACACCGGGGAGATGTTTTTT	-	TRBV6-1	TRBJ2-2	-	15
CASNIAPPGELFF	TGTGCCAGCAACATAGCTCCCCCCGGGGAGTTGTTTTTT	-	TRBV11-3	TRBJ2-2	-	13
CASSTLEQAGGKEQYF	TGTGCCAGCAGCACACTGGAACAAGCGGGAGGAAAGGAGCAGTACTTC	TRBD2	TRBV4-2	TRBJ2-7	-	16
CASNLGSRAYEVFF	TGTGCCAGCAACTTGGGTAGTAGGGCATATGAAGTTTTCTTT	-	TRBV5-4	TRBJ1-1	-	14
CASSAKSDSNQPQHF	TGTGCCAGCAGTGCCAAAAGTGATAGCAATCAGCCCCAGCATTTT	-	TRBV6-1	TRBJ1-5	once	15
CASSCESNQPQYF	TGTGCCAGCAGCTGTGAGAGCAATCAGCCCCAGTATTTT	-	TRBV7-9	TRBJ2-3	-	13
CTSSHYGREGYTF	TGTACCAGCAGTCACTACGGGAGGGAGGGCTACACCTTT	-	TRBV6-5	TRBJ1-2	-	13
CRVRDSGREAGELFF	TGTAGGGTTAGAGATTCAGGCCGGGAGGCCGGGGAGCTGTTTTTT	TRBD2	TRBV20-1	TRBJ2-2	-	15
CASCKDRRHAFF	TGTGCCAGCTGTAAGGACAGGCGACACGCTTTCTTT	TRBD1	TRBV11-2	TRBJ1-1	-	12
CTSSEVGFNEQFF	TGCACCAGCAGTGAGGTGGGGTTTAATGAGCAGTTCTTC	-	TRBV10-2	TRBJ2-1	-	13
CTGSWGQGSYEQYF	TGTACCGGCAGCTGGGGACAGGGCTCCTACGAGCAGTACTTC	TRBD1	TRBV6-2/TRBV6-3	TRBJ2-7	-	14
CASGFDRYKAQHF	TGTGCTAGTGGTTTTGACAGATATAAGGCCCAGCATTTT	-	TRBV12-5	TRBJ1-5	-	13
CSALEPLHPYEQYF	TGCAGTGCCCTTGAACCGTTACACCCCTACGAGCAGTACTTC	-	TRBV20-1	TRBJ2-7	-	14
CASSPPRATPGNEQFF	TGTGCCAGCTCACCACCGAGGGCAACGCCAGGGAATGAGCAGTTCTTC	-	TRBV18	TRBJ2-1	-	16
CASTPNWCSYNEKFF	TGTGCCAGCACCCCAAACTGGTGTTCCTACAATGAGAAGTTCTTC	-	TRBV12-3/TRBV12-4	TRBJ2-1	-	15
CASSLTGPHNSPLHF	TGTGCCAGCAGTTTGACGGGGCCCCATAATTCACCCCTCCACTTT	-	TRBV6-6	TRBJ1-6	-	15
CSSIITRDTQYF	TGTTCCAGCATCATTACAAGGGATACGCAGTATTTT	-	TRBV12-3/TRBV12-4	TRBJ2-3	-	12
CASSSRGGANIGELFF	TGTGCCAGCAGCTCCCGAGGTGGAGCGAACATCGGGGAGCTGTTTTTT	-	TRBV5-4	TRBJ2-2	-	16
CASSRVGVDYGYTF	TGTGCCAGTAGCCGAGTGGGGGTTGACTATGGCTACACCTTC	-	TRBV4-2	TRBJ1-2	-	14
CASNATSGIQETQYF	TGTGCCAGCAATGCTACTAGCGGGATACAAGAGACCCAGTACTTC	TRBD2	TRBV6-5	TRBJ2-5	-	15
CASSYGADRVGNQPQHF	TGTGCCAGCAGTTACGGAGCGGACAGGGTTGGGAATCAGCCCCAGCATTTT	TRBD1	TRBV6-6	TRBJ1-5	many	17
CASSQGELTTETQRF	TGTGCAAGCAGCCAAGGGGAGCTTACTACAGAGACCCAGCGCTTC	-	TRBV4-2	TRBJ2-5	-	15
CLSSSRRQGGSYEQYF	TGTCTCAGCAGTTCCCGTCGGCAGGGGGGCTCCTACGAGCAGTACTTC	-	TRBV7-8	TRBJ2-7	once	16
CASCERVTGGGGKSQYF	TGTGCTAGCTGTGAAAGGGTCACAGGCGGGGGTGGAAAGTCCCAGTACTTC	TRBD2	TRBV6-1	TRBJ2-5	-	17
CASSQGPAGAENNKQFF	TGCGCCAGCAGCCAAGGCCCAGCGGGAGCTGAGAACAATAAGCAGTTCTTC	TRBD2	TRBV4-3	TRBJ2-1	-	17
CASSYPMIVCHQDTHYF	TGTGCCAGCAGTTACCCGATGATAGTATGCCACCAGGATACGCATTATTTT	-	TRBV6-2/TRBV6-3	TRBJ2-3	once	17
CVSSQTGIQYF	TGTGTCAGCAGCCAAACGGGGATCCAGTACTTC	-	TRBV14	TRBJ2-5	once	11
CAISGGEVRPYNEQFF	TGTGCCATCAGTGGCGGAGAGGTGCGTCCCTACAATGAGCAGTTCTTC	-	TRBV10-3	TRBJ2-1	-	16